The next 9 T cell receptor beta chains were all read from a single sample in a study of human T cells and chemical hapten exposure. Using its own MiXCR run on the RACE reads, TCRdb lists one record per CDR3 protein. This sample has 95,000 to 150,000 distinct CDR3 sequences, with 10% to 12% found just once. Time point specified: patch test 3, about 24 weeks after DPC sensitization. The treatment: therapeutic diphenylcyclopropenone sensitization with weekly scalp DPC. This specimen was whole blood, taken in connection with sensitization to the hapten diphenylcyclopropenone (DPC). The source is a woman aged 50 to 60 with alopecia areata. Some clones in this sample may be carry-over from other donors' samples.

The V call is TRBV12-3 or TRBV12-4, the J call TRBJ1-2, with 8 bases matching TRBD1. V shed 6 bases, J shed 3 bases, and the junction held 6 bases outside the gene matches. The CDR3 loop spans 14 amino acids. The CDR3 DNA reads as TGTGCCAGCAGCACGACAGGGGTCGACTATGGCTACACCTTC. This translates into CASSTTGVDYGYTF.

In this sample, this clonotype turned up many times. This chain joins TRBV27 and TRBJ2-4; a possible D gene is TRBD2 (5 bases). The CDR3 runs 15 residues. The ends were cut back, 4 bases at V and 1 base at J, with 11 bases in the middle. Germline CDR1 MNHEY, CDR2 SMNVEV (reference sequence). In DNA, the CDR3 is TGTGCCAGCAGTTCGCCGCGAGGGGCCAAAAACATTCAGTACTTC. This sequence encodes CASSSPRGAKNIQYF.

There are a few counts of this clonotype. The chain is built from TRBV12-3 or TRBV12-4 and TRBJ1-1; D is unresolved. The V end lost 6 bases, the J end lost 4 bases, and 6 bases lay between the germline ends. The CDR3 extends over 11 amino acids. The CDR3 here is CASRRATEAFF. In DNA, the CDR3 is TGTGCCAGCAGGAGGGCCACTGAAGCTTTCTTT.

The chain links TRBV2 to TRBJ2-3, with 11 nucleotides matching TRBD1. The CDR3 spans 15 residues. J lost 3 bases, V lost 8 bases, and 7 bases had no gene match. Germline V lookup: CDR1 SNHLY, CDR2 FYNNEI. In DNA, the CDR3 is TGTGCCAGCTCTACCGGGACAGGGGGAACAGATACGCAGTATTTT. Its translation is CASSTGTGGTDTQYF. Combining the CDR3 with reference TRBV2 and TRBJ2-3 gives the whole variable domain EPEVTQTPSHQVTQMGQEVILRCVPISNHLYFYWYRQILGQKVEFLVSFYNNEISEKSEIFDDQFSVERPDGSNFTLKIRSTKLEDSAMYFCASSTGTGGTDTQYFGPGTRLTVL.

J is TRBJ2-2 and V is TRBV29-1; tentative D call: TRBD1 (6 bases). Germline values: CDR1 SQVTM, CDR2 ANQGSEA. This CDR3 has 17 residues. Trimming cost V 0 bases and J 1 base, with 15 bases left between them. Here the CDR3 DNA reads TGCAGCGTTGAAGAGCCTCTCGACAGGAGGAACACCGGGGAGCTGTTTTTT. This codes for CSVEEPLDRRNTGELFF.

The sample holds a few counts of this clonotype. The genes are TRBV6-5 and TRBJ1-5, with a tentative D call TRBD1 (5 bases). Germline assignment: CDR1 MNHEY and CDR2 SVGAGI. The V and J ends lost 3 bases and 0 bases respectively, with 9 bases between them. The CDR3 is 15 residues long. CDR3 bases: TGTGCCAGCAGTTATCGGGGGGATAGCAATCAGCCCCAGCATTTT. Translated: CASSYRGDSNQPQHF.

This clonotype was recorded at least ten times. V gene TRBV20-1 combines with J gene TRBJ1-1; the D gene is possibly TRBD1 (5 bases). Germline CDR1 DFQATT, CDR2 SNEGSKA (reference sequence). V shed 2 bases and J shed 6 bases, with 16 bases lying between them. CDR3 length: 14 residues. CDR3 amino acids: CSARPGTFDAEAFF. The CDR3 DNA is TGCAGTGCTAGACCTGGGACTTTCGATGCTGAAGCTTTCTTT.

This clonotype has at least ten counts. This sequence joins TRBV5-1 and TRBJ2-5, with TRBD2 matching over 8 bases. Germline trimming cut 2 bases from V and 0 bases from J; bases unmatched to any gene: 3. Germline V gene data show CDR1 as SGHRS and CDR2 as YFSETQ. CDR3 size: 15 residues. CDR3 amino acids: CASSLISGDQETQYF. The CDR3 coding sequence is TGCGCCAGCAGCTTAATTAGCGGGGACCAAGAGACCCAGTACTTC.

Many counts were recorded for this clonotype. V and J are TRBV29-1 and TRBJ2-1, with D perhaps TRBD2 (5 bases). The CDR3 contains 12 residues. V lost 2 bases and J lost 9, with 11 bases in between. The germline gives CDR1 SQVTM, CDR2 ANQGSEA. CDR3 sequence reads: CSVEWRVGEQFF. The CDR3 DNA is TGCAGCGTTGAATGGCGGGTGGGTGAGCAGTTCTTC.